A selection of T cell receptor beta chains follows, all from one sample in a study of T cells in Graves' hyperthyroidism and ophthalmopathy. A single record per CDR3 protein comes from TCRdb applying MiXCR to the multiplex PCR reads. The sample consists of hundreds of thousands of distinct CDR3 sequences, 20% to 25% of them appearing once. Sequencing was done on a sample of blood. These receptors came from a man aged 45-65 years with Graves' hyperthyroidism. The CDR3 runs from the conserved cysteine through the conserved F or W. The D gene is left open where the match is weak. A clone size is listed for some rows: how often the clone was seen (once, few, many), or a class if it is expanded.

size	J	D	V	DNA	CDR3
-	TRBJ2-3	TRBD1	TRBV6-1	TGTGCCAGCAGCGCCGGGACAGGAGCAACAGATACGCAGTATTTT	CASSAGTGATDTQYF
few	TRBJ2-1	-	TRBV14	TGTGCCAGCAGCCAAGAGTGGCGGGTTACCCCCAATGAGCAGTTCTTC	CASSQEWRVTPNEQFF
few	TRBJ1-1	-	TRBV18	TGTGCCGCCCAGGACAGCGTGATTACTGAAGCTTTCTTT	CAAQDSVITEAFF
-	TRBJ2-7	-	TRBV7-2	TGTGCCAGCTCTCACACAGGGACCGAGCAGTACTTC	CASSHTGTEQYF
few	TRBJ2-1	-	TRBV7-6	TGTGCCAGCAGCTTAGAAGCGGACCCCCACAATGAGCAGTTCTTC	CASSLEADPHNEQFF
many	TRBJ2-7	-	TRBV7-9	TGTGCCAGCAGCTTAAGGGAGACCTACGAGCAGTACTTC	CASSLRETYEQYF
-	TRBJ1-1	TRBD1	TRBV5-1	TGCGCCAGCAAAGGGACAGTAAATGAAGCTTTCTTT	CASKGTVNEAFF
-	TRBJ1-3	-	TRBV30	TGTGCCTGGAGTGTCCACTCTGGAAACACCATATATTTT	CAWSVHSGNTIYF
-	TRBJ2-7	-	TRBV12-5	TGTGCTAGTGGTTTGGTACAGGGACCCTACGAGCAGTACTTC	CASGLVQGPYEQYF
many	TRBJ2-7	TRBD2	TRBV13	TGTGCCAGCAGCTTACTCGCGGGAGTCAGGGAGCAGTACTTC	CASSLLAGVREQYF
-	TRBJ1-5	-	TRBV28	TGTGCCAGCAGTGAAACTATCCAGCCCCAGCATTTT	CASSETIQPQHF
few	TRBJ2-2	-	TRBV12-3/TRBV12-4	TGTGCCAGCAGGAAAGTAGGCGGGGAGCTGTTTTTT	CASRKVGGELFF
-	TRBJ2-2	-	TRBV5-1	TGCGCCAGCAGCTACAGTGCGGGGATTGGCGGGGAGCTGTTTTTT	CASSYSAGIGGELFF
many	TRBJ2-1	TRBD1	TRBV12-3/TRBV12-4	TGTGCCAGCAGCAGGGGGAACAATGAGCAGTTCTTC	CASSRGNNEQFF
-	TRBJ2-1	TRBD2	TRBV29-1	TGCAGCGTAAGGACTAGCGGGGGGACCCCCAGCGGTGAGCAGTTCTTC	CSVRTSGGTPSGEQFF
few	TRBJ1-3	-	TRBV30	TGTGCCTGGAGTGTATGGGGGGGCGCTTCTGGAAACACCATATATTTT	CAWSVWGGASGNTIYF